This T cell receptor (beta chain) was sequenced for a study of somatic mutations in cytotoxic T cells in rheumatoid arthritis. Study-level background: An approximately 29 ml EDTA sample of patient blood was drawn right after diagnosis, before any treatment.

CDR3 size: 15 residues. The germline CDR1 and CDR2 sequences are MNHEY and SVGAGI. V lost 0 bases, J lost 0 bases, and 5 bases lay in between. This clone was observed a few times. Its target is unknown. Other DNA sequences from this sample encode an identical CDR3 as well. Notes on the study in general: Age-dependent increases in CD8+ clonality occurred in rheumatoid arthritis patients but not in healthy controls. Each of about an eighth of the roughly 60 patients had a largest CD8+ clone that made up more than 20% of CD8+ cells.

The repertoire was sequenced with immunoSEQ multiplex PCR; TCRdb's copy has only in-frame clones and lacks some. The sample comprises tens of thousands of clones, 78% of which are singletons, and 10% to 12% rests with the top ten. This chain uses TRBV6-5 with TRBJ2-2; D unresolved. The TCR originated in an adult with rheumatoid arthritis. The sample was CD8+ T cells sorted from blood. The CDR3 is CASSYSTANTGELFF. DNA for the CDR3: TGTGCCAGCAGTTACTCGACCGCGAACACCGGGGAGCTGTTTTTT.